The rows below give T cell receptor beta chains drawn from one sample of a study of OX40 agonist ivuxolimab in advanced cancers. Assay used: immunoSEQ multiplex PCR; TCRdb lists only in-frame clones, some missing. The table records fewer than 15,000 clones, 75% to 90% of them present only once. Specimen: CD4+ or CD8+ T cells sorted from blood, collected in a trial of the OX40 agonist ivuxolimab. The origin of the receptors is an adult with an advanced solid tumor such as melanoma, head and neck, liver or kidney cancer. Both conserved end residues are part of each CDR3. The order of the fields is J gene, D gene, V gene, CDR3 length, clone size, CDR3 DNA, CDR3 protein. A D gene is named only where the DNA matches it firmly. Size is stated for part of the rows, as once, few or many counts, or as a class when the clone is expanded.

TRBJ2-3	TRBD2	TRBV4-3	16	-	TGCGCCAGCAGCCAAGAAGGGCTAGCGGGGACAGATACGCAGTATTTT	CASSQEGLAGTDTQYF
TRBJ2-3	TRBD2	TRBV6-4	15	-	TGTGCCAGCAGTGAGACTAGCGGGGGCACAGATACGCAGTATTTT	CASSETSGGTDTQYF
TRBJ2-3	-	TRBV4-1	15	-	TGCGCCAGCAGCCAAGGGACTACGCGCACAGATACGCAGTATTTT	CASSQGTTRTDTQYF
TRBJ2-5	-	TRBV7-2	14	-	TGTGCCAGCAGCCCTGAGGGGTATAGAGAGACCCAGTACTTC	CASSPEGYRETQYF
TRBJ1-5	TRBD1	TRBV29-1	14	-	TGCAGCGTTCAAGACAGGGATCTCAATCAGCCCCAGCATTTT	CSVQDRDLNQPQHF
TRBJ2-2	-	TRBV5-1	13	-	TGCGCCAGCAGCCCCCCAGCGGCCGGGGAGCTGTTTTTT	CASSPPAAGELFF
TRBJ2-7	-	TRBV9	14	-	TGTGCCAGCAGCGGCCGGGACGGATTTTACGAGCAGTACTTC	CASSGRDGFYEQYF
TRBJ2-1	TRBD2	TRBV27	17	-	TGTGCCAGCAGTCCGATGCCTGGGACTAGCGGGAGACATGAGCAGTTCTTC	CASSPMPGTSGRHEQFF
TRBJ2-1	TRBD2	TRBV13	19	-	TGTGCCAGCAGCTTAGATAGTAGCGGGGGCGCCAGCTCCTACAATGAGCAGTTCTTC	CASSLDSSGGASSYNEQFF
TRBJ1-2	-	TRBV28	13	-	TGTGCCAGCAGTTTAGGACGGACTTATGGCTACACCTTC	CASSLGRTYGYTF
TRBJ2-7	-	TRBV5-1	12	-	TGCGCCAGCAGCCCTGGCGGCGCCGAGCAGTACTTC	CASSPGGAEQYF
TRBJ2-3	-	TRBV7-3	13	-	TGTGCCAGCAGCTTAACGCCTGGAGATACGCAGTATTTT	CASSLTPGDTQYF
TRBJ1-1	-	TRBV7-2	10	few	TGTGCCAGCAGCGGTCCCGCAGCTTTCTTT	CASSGPAAFF
TRBJ2-3	-	TRBV6-9	14	-	TGTGCCAGCAGTTACTATGGGAGCACAGATACGCAGTATTTT	CASSYYGSTDTQYF
TRBJ2-6	-	TRBV25-1	17	once	TGTGCCAGCACAGGGACATCGGATAACTCTGGGGCCAACGTCCTGACTTTC	CASTGTSDNSGANVLTF
TRBJ1-6	-	TRBV19	14	few	TGTGCCAGTAGGGAGACAGATGGGTATTCACCCCTCCACTTT	CASRETDGYSPLHF
TRBJ2-2	-	TRBV7-9	12	few	TGTGCCAGCAGCCCGCGCACCGGGGAGCTGTTTTTT	CASSPRTGELFF
TRBJ2-2	-	TRBV25-1	13	once	TGTGCCAGCAGTGACCCAGGGTCCGGGGAGCTGTTTTTT	CASSDPGSGELFF
TRBJ2-3	TRBD1	TRBV7-2	15	once	TGTGCCAGCAGCCGACAGGGCCCCCCCCCAGATACGCAGTATTTT	CASSRQGPPPDTQYF
TRBJ1-4	-	TRBV27	18	-	TGTGCCAGCAGCCGAACCGGGGACATCCCGCACACTAATGAAAAACTGTTTTTT	CASSRTGDIPHTNEKLFF
TRBJ1-2	TRBD1	TRBV28	14	-	TGTGCCAGCAGTTTATCCGACAGGGACTATGGCTACACCTTC	CASSLSDRDYGYTF
TRBJ2-7	-	TRBV25-1	13	-	TGTGCCAGCTCACCACCGTTCACCTACGAGCAGTACTTC	CASSPPFTYEQYF
TRBJ2-7	TRBD1	TRBV9	16	medium-sized	TGTGCCAGCAGCGCGGGCTCCGGGACAGGGACCTACGAGCAGTACTTC	CASSAGSGTGTYEQYF
TRBJ2-7	TRBD1	TRBV27	14	-	TGTGCCAGCAGTCACCGGGACAGGACCTACGAGCAGTACTTC	CASSHRDRTYEQYF
TRBJ2-7	TRBD1	TRBV7-9	16	-	TGTGCCAGCAGCCCCTCGGGACAGGCATACTCCTACGAGCAGTACTTC	CASSPSGQAYSYEQYF
TRBJ2-2	-	TRBV15	16	-	TGTGCCACCAGCAGAAGACCCGGGCCCGAAGGTGGGGAGCTGTTTTTT	CATSRRPGPEGGELFF
TRBJ2-5	TRBD2	TRBV9	15	once	TGTGCCAGCGGGCCGAGCGGGAGGGGAGGAGAGACCCAGTACTTC	CASGPSGRGGETQYF
TRBJ1-1	-	TRBV7-2	14	-	TGTGCCAGCAGCTTCTACTCAAAGAACACTGAAGCTTTCTTT	CASSFYSKNTEAFF
TRBJ2-7	TRBD2	TRBV28	13	-	TGTGCCATCCGGGGGACTAGCGGACGCGAGCAGTACTTC	CAIRGTSGREQYF
TRBJ2-4	-	TRBV11-2	12	-	TGTGCCAGCAGCTCCAATAGGTACATTCAGTACTTC	CASSSNRYIQYF
TRBJ1-2	-	TRBV9	15	-	TGTGCCAGCAGCGTAGGTTCATCCGGGGCGGGAGGCTACACCTTC	CASSVGSSGAGGYTF
TRBJ1-3	TRBD1	TRBV7-6	16	-	TGTGCCAGCAGCTCGGGACAGGGAATCTCTGGAAACACCATATATTTT	CASSSGQGISGNTIYF
TRBJ2-7	-	TRBV7-9	16	-	TGTGCCAGCAGCTCTTCCCGGGCGTCAGGGGAACGCGAGCAGTACTTC	CASSSSRASGEREQYF
TRBJ2-5	-	TRBV15	15	-	TGTGCCACCAGCAGAGGTATCGACAGTCGGGAGACCCAGTACTTC	CATSRGIDSRETQYF